Sequencing of this TCR beta chain was carried out in a study of blood T cell repertoires in COVID-19. Overall study: T cells, B-cell-depleted T cells, or PBMCs provided the cDNA or gDNA that served as material.

This clone occurred a few times. The method was immunoSEQ multiplex PCR; TCRdb's version includes in-frame clones alone and lacks a portion of them. Of 55,000 to 75,000 clones listed, 81% are singletons. This TCR came from a human donor in a cohort sampled during active COVID-19. Input material: peripheral blood.

CDR3 nucleotides: TGTGCCAGCTCACCAGGACAGGCCTATAACTATGGCTACACCTTC. It encodes CASSPGQAYNYGYTF. The chain combines TRBV18 with TRBJ1-2; 7 bases align to TRBD1. Trimming at V came to 2 bases and at J to 1 base, leaving 4 bases not matched to a gene. The CDR3 extends over 15 amino acids. Germline lookup yields CDR1 KGHSH and CDR2 LQKENI.